This T cell receptor (beta chain) was sequenced during a study of CD8+ T cells in alopecia areata. Study-level background: A regimen of oral tofacitinib, 5 to 10 mg twice daily, was given to treated patients.

Study conclusions and caveats: More clonal than normal scalp was lesional scalp, particularly alopecia totalis/universalis. In blood and scalp, many expanded lesional clones persisted during tofacitinib. Researchers reported that TCR sharing among patients proved less clear than in mice, possibly HLA-linked.

The sample's treatment: oral pan-JAK inhibitor, 5-10 mg twice daily. Of note for this clone: Its antigen is unidentified.

Reverse transcription of extracted RNA yielded cDNA, which provided the sequencing template. Libraries were prepared by immunoSEQ multiplex PCR; TCRdb keeps only in-frame clonotypes and omits some of them. The sample holds about 140,000 clones, roughly four fifths seen once. Sequencing used CD8+ T cells sorted from blood, obtained at week 4, from a patient treated with tofacitinib. This receptor was identified in a human donor with alopecia areata.

The DNA of the CDR3 is TGTGCCAGCAGCTCCGGACTAGCGGGCCCCCAAGAGACCCAGTACTTC. Protein product: CASSSGLAGPQETQYF. The chain is built from TRBV7-8 and TRBJ2-5; 11 bases match TRBD2. Germline loops: CDR1 SGHVS, CDR2 FQNEAQ. V lost 4 bases and J lost 1; bases outside the gene matches: 5. The CDR3 contains 16 residues.